This passage covers 25 T cell receptor beta chains from one sample sequenced in a study of T-cell memory formation after mild COVID-19. TCRdb reanalysed the 5' RACE reads using MiXCR and keeps one entry per CDR3 protein. This table holds 150,000 to 200,000 distinct CDR3 sequences, about a fifth found once. The source material was PBMCs or a T cell subset sorted from them (not recorded which). These receptors all come from an adult woman who had mild COVID-19 (a few samples of this study predate the infection). Cell type and time point are not known.

V usage is TRBV7-2 and J usage is TRBJ1-1; 7 bases line up with TRBD1. Germline values: CDR1 SGHTA, CDR2 FQGNSA. V shed 6 bases and J 0 bases; nucleotides not matched to a gene: 7. CDR3 length: 15 amino acids. The CDR3 sequence: CASSYAGGVNTEAFF. In nucleotides, the CDR3 is TGTGCCAGCAGTTATGCAGGGGGTGTGAACACTGAAGCTTTCTTT.

The CDR3 region has the DNA TGTGCCAGCAGCGGGGAGTCGGGGCAGAACACCGGGGAGCTGTTTTTT. Its protein is CASSGESGQNTGELFF. The gene calls are TRBV9 and TRBJ2-2; the D call may be TRBD1 or TRBD2 (5 bases each). V was shortened by 3 bases and J by 1 base, with 13 bases between the two germline ends. From germline, CDR1 is SGDLS and CDR2 YYNGEE. The CDR3 loop spans 16 amino acids.

This clonotype was recorded a few times. This chain links TRBV18 with TRBJ2-7, with no clear D. In germline, CDR1 is KGHSH, CDR2 LQKENI. This CDR3 has 14 residues. V lost 0 bases, J lost 4 bases, and 10 bases lay in between. As DNA, the CDR3 is TGTGCCAGCTCACCACCGGTGGGGTCATACGAGCAGTACTTC. This encodes CASSPPVGSYEQYF. Variable domain in full (rest from reference TRBV18 and TRBJ2-7): NAGVMQNPRHLVRRRGQEARLRCSPMKGHSHVYWYRQLPEEGLKFMVYLQKENIIDESGMPKERFSAEFPKEGPSILRIQQVVRGDSAAYFCASSPPVGSYEQYFGPGTRLTVT.

The V call is TRBV4-2, the J call TRBJ2-7; D gene uncertain. Germline values: CDR1 LGHNA, CDR2 YNFKEQ. V gave up 0 bases and J gave up 3 bases, with 9 bases separating them. The CDR3 contains 14 residues. The CDR3, as DNA: TGTGCCAGCAGCCAAGATCACTGGAACTACGAGCAGTACTTC. Its protein product is CASSQDHWNYEQYF.

The chain couples TRBV5-1 to TRBJ2-7; D is possibly TRBD1 (5 bases). CDR1 is SGHRS, CDR2 YFSETQ, per germline. Trimming stripped 0 bases from V and 3 bases from J, with 13 bases between. The CDR3 sequence is 15 residues long. The CDR3 region has the DNA TGCGCCAGCAGCTTGGGTTCCAGGGATGACTACGAGCAGTACTTC. Its protein product is CASSLGSRDDYEQYF.

Written as DNA, the CDR3 is TGTGCCAGCAGTACCACCGGGACAGGGAGATACAATGAGCAGTTCTTC. Encoded protein: CASSTTGTGRYNEQFF. The rearrangement uses TRBV12-3 or TRBV12-4 and TRBJ2-1, with 9 bases fitting TRBD1. V lost 5 bases, J lost 4 bases, and 9 bases stayed unmatched. The CDR3 covers 16 residues.

This clonotype was counted only a few times. This sequence joins TRBV27 and TRBJ2-3; D call uncertain. Per germline, CDR1 MNHEY and CDR2 SMNVEV (reference sequence). The CDR3 contains 13 residues. Trimming cost V 0 bases and J 6 bases, with 7 bases left between them. CDR3 amino acids: CASSLSIEDTQYF. The CDR3 nucleotides read TGTGCCAGCAGTTTATCGATTGAGGATACGCAGTATTTT.

The chain is built from TRBV5-1 and TRBJ2-7; D tentatively fits TRBD1 or TRBD2 (5 bases each). The ends were cut back, 3 bases at V and 2 bases at J, with 12 bases in the middle. Germline CDR1 and CDR2: SGHRS and YFSETQ. The CDR3 sequence is 14 residues long. The CDR3 bases are TGCGCCAGCAGCTCCGGGGACGGACCCTACGAGCAGTACTTC. As protein: CASSSGDGPYEQYF.

V is TRBV24-1 and J is TRBJ2-1; D unresolved. CDR1 and CDR2 from the germline V gene are KGHDR and SFDVKD. This CDR3 is built from 12 residues. V lost 2 bases, J lost 8 bases, and 6 bases lay in between. CDR3 loop: CATSDSSDEQFF. CDR3 sequence (DNA): TGTGCCACCAGTGATTCGAGCGATGAGCAGTTCTTC.

This clonotype was counted ten times or more. The chain links TRBV12-3 or TRBV12-4 to TRBJ1-5; D not certain. The CDR3 length is 15 residues. V was cut by 8 bases and J by 2 bases, with 16 bases left in between. The CDR3 sequence is CASSGAMRGNQPQHF. The CDR3 DNA is TGTGCCAGCTCGGGTGCGATGAGGGGCAATCAGCCCCAGCATTTT.

The chain has TRBV6-5 and TRBJ2-7; a possible D gene is TRBD1 (5 bases). There are 13 residues in the CDR3. Germline V CDR1 and CDR2: MNHEY, SVGAGI. The V gene lost 6 bases and the J gene lost 6 bases, with 15 bases spanning the gap. CDR3 region: CASRNQGIGEQYF. For the CDR3, the DNA is TGTGCCAGCAGAAACCAGGGTATCGGCGAGCAGTACTTC.

The sample holds a few counts of this clonotype. The chain is built from TRBV27 and TRBJ2-1; 11 bases fit TRBD2. Germline V gives CDR1 MNHEY, CDR2 SMNVEV (reference sequence). CDR3 length equals 15 residues. V lost 7 bases to trimming and J lost 5 bases; unmatched junction nucleotides: 7. CDR3 sequence: CASTYGTSGNNEQFF. The CDR3 nucleotides read TGTGCCAGCACGTACGGGACTAGCGGAAACAATGAGCAGTTCTTC.

CDR3 sequence reads: CAWSRRGRTEAFF. CDR3 sequence (DNA): TGTGCCTGGAGTCGCAGGGGCCGCACTGAAGCTTTCTTT. V is TRBV30 and J is TRBJ1-1, with a tentative D call TRBD1 (6 bases). The CDR3 covers 13 residues. Trimming took 2 bases from V and 4 from J, leaving 11 bases between them. In germline, CDR1 is GTSNPN, CDR2 SVGIG (reference sequence).

The chain links TRBV7-2 to TRBJ2-2, with unresolved D. The CDR3 is made up of 14 amino acids. Germline-derived CDR1 and CDR2 are SGHTA and FQGNSA. The V end lost 1 base, the J end lost 6 bases, and 9 bases lay between the germline ends. In DNA, the CDR3 is TGTGCCAGCAGCTTAGTAGGGCCCCCCGGGGAGCTGTTTTTT. It translates to CASSLVGPPGELFF.

This clonotype has only a few counts. The rearrangement uses TRBV7-9 and TRBJ2-7, with 8 positions matching TRBD1. CDR3 length: 15 residues. From germline, CDR1 is SEHNR and CDR2 FQNEAQ (reference sequence). V trimming: 0 bases; J trimming: 3 bases; junction bases outside the gene matches: 4. CDR3 amino acids: CASSLAAGGLYEQYF. In nucleotides, the CDR3 is TGTGCCAGCAGCTTAGCGGCAGGGGGCCTCTACGAGCAGTACTTC.

In DNA form, the CDR3 reads TGTGCCAGCAGCCTTGGGACTAGCGGGAGCACAGATACGCAGTATTTT. Residues: CASSLGTSGSTDTQYF. The chain has TRBV3-1 and TRBJ2-3; TRBD2 matches 12 bases. The CDR3 is 16 residues long. CDR1 LGHDT and CDR2 YNNKEL come from the germline V gene (reference sequence). V was pared by 4 bases and J by 0 bases, with 2 bases of the junction left unmatched.

This clonotype was recorded a few times. The rearrangement links TRBV29-1 to TRBJ1-2, with D maybe TRBD1 (5 bases). V lost 4 bases, J lost 2 bases, and 11 bases lay in between. The CDR3 loop spans 13 amino acids. The germline V gene has CDR1 SQVTM and CDR2 ANQGSEA. The CDR3 DNA is TGCAGCGTTGTGGGACCGACGAACTATGGCTACACCTTC. Its translation: CSVVGPTNYGYTF.

Only a few counts were recorded for this clonotype. The chain is built from TRBV5-1 and TRBJ2-7, with 9 bases lining up with TRBD2. V dropped 1 base and J dropped 5; count of bases not matched to a gene: 4. The V gene's germline CDR1 is SGHRS and CDR2 YFSETQ. This CDR3 comprises 14 residues. DNA for the CDR3: TGCGCCAGCAGCTTGACTAGCGGGCGGAACGAGCAGTACTTC. It yields the protein CASSLTSGRNEQYF.

V gene TRBV4-1 combines with J gene TRBJ1-5; D may be TRBD1 (5 bases). Trimming shortened V by 1 base and J by 7 bases, and 11 bases separated the two germline ends. The CDR3 loop spans 14 amino acids. Per germline, CDR1 MGHRA and CDR2 YSYEKL. The CDR3 sequence is CASSQVLRDQPQHF. For the CDR3, the DNA is TGCGCCAGCAGCCAAGTTCTGAGGGACCAGCCCCAGCATTTT.

This clonotype was counted only a few times. The V and J genes are TRBV24-1 and TRBJ2-1; 9 bases match TRBD2. CDR1 and CDR2 from the germline V gene are KGHDR and SFDVKD. V trimming: 4 bases; J trimming: 10 bases; junction bases outside the gene matches: 10. This CDR3 is 15 amino acids long. The CDR3 DNA reads as TGTGCCACCAGTGACCCCGAGGGACTAGCAGGCGAGCAGTTCTTC. This codes for CATSDPEGLAGEQFF.

This clonotype was counted ten times or more. This chain connects TRBV9 to TRBJ1-5, with D perhaps TRBD1 (5 bases). This CDR3 has 14 residues. V dropped 2 bases and J dropped 1 base, with 7 bases sitting between them. Germline CDR1 SGDLS, CDR2 YYNGEE. The DNA for the CDR3 is TGTGCCAGCAGCGTGGGGGGGAGCAATCAGCCCCAGCATTTT. As protein: CASSVGGSNQPQHF.

This chain uses TRBV12-3 or TRBV12-4 with TRBJ1-1; possible D gene TRBD1, 6 bases. Trimming removed 6 bases at V and 8 bases at J, with 13 bases between. There are 12 residues in the CDR3. CDR3 nucleotides: TGTGCCAGCAGCCCCAACAGGGTGGAAGCTTTCTTT. Amino acid sequence: CASSPNRVEAFF.

The V and J genes are TRBV4-1 and TRBJ1-6; D ambiguous. Trimming cost V 0 bases and J 10 bases, with 13 bases left between them. Germline V gene lookup returns CDR1 MGHRA and CDR2 YSYEKL. CDR3 length: 15 residues. CDR3 coding DNA: TGCGCCAGCAGCCAAGATCGCAGAAGTTTGTCACCCCTCCACTTT. Residues: CASSQDRRSLSPLHF.

V usage is TRBV3-1 and J usage is TRBJ2-1; D is perhaps TRBD2 (5 bases). The V and J ends lost 1 base and 8 bases respectively, with 18 bases between them. The CDR3 is 16 residues long. Germline loops: CDR1 LGHDT, CDR2 YNNKEL (reference sequence). CDR3: CASSQALAAILDEQFF. The CDR3 bases are TGTGCCAGCAGCCAAGCCCTAGCCGCGATCTTAGATGAGCAGTTCTTC.

This clonotype was seen a few times. The chain employs TRBV6-5 and TRBJ1-6, with 10 bases identical to TRBD1. This CDR3 is 19 amino acids long. Trimming at V came to 4 bases and at J to 2 bases, leaving 11 bases not matched to a gene. The germline V gene has CDR1 MNHEY and CDR2 SVGAGI. The CDR3: CASSWKGRQGAAYNSPLHF. The CDR3, as DNA: TGTGCCAGCAGTTGGAAAGGGCGACAGGGGGCTGCCTATAATTCACCCCTCCACTTT.